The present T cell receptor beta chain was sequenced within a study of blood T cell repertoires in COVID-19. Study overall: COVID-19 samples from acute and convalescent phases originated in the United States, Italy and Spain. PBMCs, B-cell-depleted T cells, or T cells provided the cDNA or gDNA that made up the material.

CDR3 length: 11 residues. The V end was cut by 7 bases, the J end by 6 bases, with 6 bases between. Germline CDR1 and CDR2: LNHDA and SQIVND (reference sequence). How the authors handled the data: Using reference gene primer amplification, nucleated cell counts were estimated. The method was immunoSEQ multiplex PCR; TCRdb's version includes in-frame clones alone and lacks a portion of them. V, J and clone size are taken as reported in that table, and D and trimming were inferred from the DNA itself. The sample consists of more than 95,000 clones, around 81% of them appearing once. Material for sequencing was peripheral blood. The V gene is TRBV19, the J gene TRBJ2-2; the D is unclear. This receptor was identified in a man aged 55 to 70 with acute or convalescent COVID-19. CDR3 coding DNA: TGTGCCAGTATAATCGCCGGGGAGCTGTTTTTT. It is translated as CASIIAGELFF. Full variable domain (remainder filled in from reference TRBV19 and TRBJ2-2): DGGITQSPKYLFRKEGQNVTLSCEQNLNHDAMYWYRQDPGQGLRLIYYSQIVNDFQKGDIAEGYSVSREKKESFPLTVTSAQKNPTAFYLCASIIAGELFFGEGSRLTVL.